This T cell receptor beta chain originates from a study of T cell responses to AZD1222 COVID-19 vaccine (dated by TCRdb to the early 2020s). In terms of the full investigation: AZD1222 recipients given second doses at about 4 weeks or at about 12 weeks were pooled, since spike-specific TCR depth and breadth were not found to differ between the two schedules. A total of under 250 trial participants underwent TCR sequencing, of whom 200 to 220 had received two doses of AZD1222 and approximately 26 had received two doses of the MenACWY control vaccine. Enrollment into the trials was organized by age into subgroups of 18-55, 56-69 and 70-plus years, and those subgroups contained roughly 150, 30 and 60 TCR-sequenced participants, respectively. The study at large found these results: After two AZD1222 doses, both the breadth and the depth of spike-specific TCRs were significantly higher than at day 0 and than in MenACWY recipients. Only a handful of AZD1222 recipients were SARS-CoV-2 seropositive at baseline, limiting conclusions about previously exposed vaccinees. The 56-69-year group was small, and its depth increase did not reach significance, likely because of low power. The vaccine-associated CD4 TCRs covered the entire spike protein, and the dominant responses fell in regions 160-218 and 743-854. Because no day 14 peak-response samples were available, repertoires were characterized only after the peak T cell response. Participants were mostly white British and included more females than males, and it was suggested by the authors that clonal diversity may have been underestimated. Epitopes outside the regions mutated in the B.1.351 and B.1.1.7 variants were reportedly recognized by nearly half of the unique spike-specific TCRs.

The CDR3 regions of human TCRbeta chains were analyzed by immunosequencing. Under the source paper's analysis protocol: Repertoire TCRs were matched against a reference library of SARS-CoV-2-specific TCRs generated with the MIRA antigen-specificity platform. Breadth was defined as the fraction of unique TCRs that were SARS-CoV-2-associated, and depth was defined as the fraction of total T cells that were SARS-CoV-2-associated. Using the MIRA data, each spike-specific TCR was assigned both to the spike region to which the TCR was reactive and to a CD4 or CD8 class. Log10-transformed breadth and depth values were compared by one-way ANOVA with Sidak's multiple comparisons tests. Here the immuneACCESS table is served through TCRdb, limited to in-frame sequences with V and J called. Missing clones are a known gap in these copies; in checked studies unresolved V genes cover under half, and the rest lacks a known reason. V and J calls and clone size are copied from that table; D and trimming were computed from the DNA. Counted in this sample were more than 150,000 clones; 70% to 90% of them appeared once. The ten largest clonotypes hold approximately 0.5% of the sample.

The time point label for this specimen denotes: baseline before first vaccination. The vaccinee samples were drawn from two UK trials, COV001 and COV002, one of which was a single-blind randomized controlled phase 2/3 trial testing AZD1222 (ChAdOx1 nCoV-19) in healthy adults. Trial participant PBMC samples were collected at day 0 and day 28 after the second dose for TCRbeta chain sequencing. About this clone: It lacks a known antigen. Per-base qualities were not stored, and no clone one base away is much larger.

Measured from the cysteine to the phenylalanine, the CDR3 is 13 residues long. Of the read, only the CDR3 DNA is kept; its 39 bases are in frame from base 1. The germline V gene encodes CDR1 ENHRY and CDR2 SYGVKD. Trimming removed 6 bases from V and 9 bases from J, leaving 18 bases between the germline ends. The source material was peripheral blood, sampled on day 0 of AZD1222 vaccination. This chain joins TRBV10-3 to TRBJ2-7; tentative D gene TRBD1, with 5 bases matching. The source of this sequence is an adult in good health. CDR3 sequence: CAIRDRLAFPQYF. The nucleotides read TGTGCCATCAGAGACAGACTCGCTTTTCCGCAGTACTTC.